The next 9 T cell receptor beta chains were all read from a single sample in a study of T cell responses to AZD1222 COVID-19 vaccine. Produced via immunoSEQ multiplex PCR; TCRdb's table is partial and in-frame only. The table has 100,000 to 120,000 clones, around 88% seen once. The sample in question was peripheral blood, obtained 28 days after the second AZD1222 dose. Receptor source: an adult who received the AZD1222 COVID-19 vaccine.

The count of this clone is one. The CDR3 coding sequence is TGTGCCAGCGGTGGAGCGGAGGGAAATAGCAATCAGCCCCAGCATTTT. This gives the protein CASGGAEGNSNQPQHF. The V call is TRBV28, the J call TRBJ1-5; no reliable D call. The germline CDR1 and CDR2 sequences are MDHEN and SYDVKM. CDR3 length equals 16 residues. V lost 8 bases, J lost 0 bases, and 17 bases lay in between.

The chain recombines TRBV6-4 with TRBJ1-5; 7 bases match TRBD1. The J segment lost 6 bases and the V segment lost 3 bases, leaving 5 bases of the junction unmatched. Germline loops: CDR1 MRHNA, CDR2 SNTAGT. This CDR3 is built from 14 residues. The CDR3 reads CASSEKGGTQPQHF. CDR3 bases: TGTGCCAGCAGTGAAAAAGGGGGCACTCAGCCCCAGCATTTT.

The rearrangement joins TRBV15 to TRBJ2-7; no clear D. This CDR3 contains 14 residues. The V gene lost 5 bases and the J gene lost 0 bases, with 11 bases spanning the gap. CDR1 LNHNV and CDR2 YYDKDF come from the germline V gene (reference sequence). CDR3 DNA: TGTGCCACCAGCGCCTCGCACAACTCCTACGAGCAGTACTTC. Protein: CATSASHNSYEQYF.

The chain's CDR3 is CASSQSRLPVHPQVKYDNEQFF. CDR3 bases: TGCGCCAGCAGCCAATCCCGACTTCCCGTCCATCCCCAAGTCAAATACGACAATGAGCAGTTCTTC. The V call is TRBV4-1, the J call TRBJ2-1; no clear D gene. The V and J ends lost 2 bases and 5 bases respectively, with 34 bases between them. The germline CDR1 and CDR2 sequences are MGHRA and YSYEKL. This CDR3 contains 22 residues.

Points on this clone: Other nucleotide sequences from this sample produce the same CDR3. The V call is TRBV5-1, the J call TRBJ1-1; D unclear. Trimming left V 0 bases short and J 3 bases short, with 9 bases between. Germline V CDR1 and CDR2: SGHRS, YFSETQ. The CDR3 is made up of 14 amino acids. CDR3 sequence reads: CASSLASTDTEAFF. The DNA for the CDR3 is TGCGCCAGCAGCTTGGCCTCAACAGACACTGAAGCTTTCTTT.

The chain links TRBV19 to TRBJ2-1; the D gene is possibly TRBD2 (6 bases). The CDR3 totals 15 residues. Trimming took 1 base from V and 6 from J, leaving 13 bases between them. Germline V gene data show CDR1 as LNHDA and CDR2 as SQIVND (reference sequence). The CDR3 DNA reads TGTGCCAGTAGTATAGTAGACGGAGGGGCCAATGAGCAGTTCTTC. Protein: CASSIVDGGANEQFF.

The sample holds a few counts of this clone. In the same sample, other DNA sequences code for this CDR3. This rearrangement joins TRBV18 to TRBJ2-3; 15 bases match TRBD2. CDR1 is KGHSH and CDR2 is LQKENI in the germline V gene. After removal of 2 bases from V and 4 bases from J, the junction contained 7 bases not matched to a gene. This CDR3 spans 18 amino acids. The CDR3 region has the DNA TGTGCCAGCTCACCAAGAAGAGGACTAGCGGGGGGGGCAGATACGCAGTATTTT. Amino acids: CASSPRRGLAGGADTQYF. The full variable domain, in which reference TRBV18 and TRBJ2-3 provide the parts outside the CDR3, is NAGVMQNPRHLVRRRGQEARLRCSPMKGHSHVYWYRQLPEEGLKFMVYLQKENIIDESGMPKERFSAEFPKEGPSILRIQQVVRGDSAAYFCASSPRRGLAGGADTQYFGPGTRLTVL.

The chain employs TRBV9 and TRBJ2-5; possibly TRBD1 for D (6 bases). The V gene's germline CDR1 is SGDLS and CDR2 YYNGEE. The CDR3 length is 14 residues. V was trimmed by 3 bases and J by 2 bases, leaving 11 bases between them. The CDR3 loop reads CASSDRTAQETQYF. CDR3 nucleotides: TGTGCCAGCAGCGACCGGACAGCACAAGAGACCCAGTACTTC.

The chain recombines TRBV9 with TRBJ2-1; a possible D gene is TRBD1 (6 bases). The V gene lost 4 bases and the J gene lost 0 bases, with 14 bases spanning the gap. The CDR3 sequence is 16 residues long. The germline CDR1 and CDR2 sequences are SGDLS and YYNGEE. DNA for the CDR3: TGTGCCAGCAGCTCCCCAACAGGGAGCTCCTACAATGAGCAGTTCTTC. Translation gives CASSSPTGSSYNEQFF.